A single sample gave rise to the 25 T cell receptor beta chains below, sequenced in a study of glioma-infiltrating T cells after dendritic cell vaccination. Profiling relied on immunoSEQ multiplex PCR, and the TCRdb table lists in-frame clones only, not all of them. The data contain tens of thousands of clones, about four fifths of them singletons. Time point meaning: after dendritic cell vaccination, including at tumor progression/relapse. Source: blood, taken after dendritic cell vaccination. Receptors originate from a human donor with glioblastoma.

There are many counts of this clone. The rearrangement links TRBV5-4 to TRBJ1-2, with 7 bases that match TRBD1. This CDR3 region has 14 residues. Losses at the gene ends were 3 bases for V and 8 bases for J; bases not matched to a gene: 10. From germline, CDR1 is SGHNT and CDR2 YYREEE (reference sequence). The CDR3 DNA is TGTGCCAGCAGCTCGCCCTTAGGGGGCGGCGGCTACACCTTC. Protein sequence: CASSSPLGGGGYTF.

Here the CDR3 reads CAWGPDRGGTDTQYF. The CDR3 bases are TGTGCCTGGGGCCCCGACCGCGGAGGCACAGATACGCAGTATTTT. The V and J genes are TRBV30 and TRBJ2-3; no reliable D call. The CDR3 contains 15 residues. V lost 5 bases, J lost 1 base, and 16 bases lay in between. Germline V lookup: CDR1 GTSNPN, CDR2 SVGIG (reference sequence).

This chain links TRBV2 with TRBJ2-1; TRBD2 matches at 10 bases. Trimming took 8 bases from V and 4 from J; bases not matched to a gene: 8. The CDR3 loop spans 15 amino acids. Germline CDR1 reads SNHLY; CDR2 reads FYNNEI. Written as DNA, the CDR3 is TGTGCCAGCGGCGAGGTAGCGGGGGGTTACAATGAGCAGTTCTTC. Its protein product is CASGEVAGGYNEQFF.

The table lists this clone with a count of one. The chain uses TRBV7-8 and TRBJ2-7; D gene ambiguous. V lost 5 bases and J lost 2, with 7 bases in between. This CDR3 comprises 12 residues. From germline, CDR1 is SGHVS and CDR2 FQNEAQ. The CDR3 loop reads CASSTVTYEQYF. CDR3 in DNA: TGTGCCAGCAGCACTGTGACCTACGAGCAGTACTTC.

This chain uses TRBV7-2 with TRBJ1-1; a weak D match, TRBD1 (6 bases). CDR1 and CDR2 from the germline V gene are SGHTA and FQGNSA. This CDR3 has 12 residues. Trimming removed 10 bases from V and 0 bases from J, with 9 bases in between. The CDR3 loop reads CANRAVNTEAFF. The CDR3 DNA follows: TGTGCCAACAGGGCGGTGAACACTGAAGCTTTCTTT.

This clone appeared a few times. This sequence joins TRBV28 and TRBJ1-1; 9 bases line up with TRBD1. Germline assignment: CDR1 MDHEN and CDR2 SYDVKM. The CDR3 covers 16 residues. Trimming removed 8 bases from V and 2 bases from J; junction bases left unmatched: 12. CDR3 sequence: CASVTGTGNANTEAFF. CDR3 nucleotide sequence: TGTGCCAGCGTTACTGGGACAGGGAATGCAAACACTGAAGCTTTCTTT. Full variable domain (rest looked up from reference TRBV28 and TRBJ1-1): DVKVTQSSRYLVKRTGEKVFLECVQDMDHENMFWYRQDPGLGLRLIYFSYDVKMKEKGDIPEGYSVSREKKERFSLILESASTNQTSMYLCASVTGTGNANTEAFFGQGTRLTVV.

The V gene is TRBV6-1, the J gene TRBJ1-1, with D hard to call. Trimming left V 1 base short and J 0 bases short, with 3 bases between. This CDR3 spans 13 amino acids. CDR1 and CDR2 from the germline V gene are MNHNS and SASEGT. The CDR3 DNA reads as TGTGCCAGCAGTGAAGAGCTGAACACTGAAGCTTTCTTT. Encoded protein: CASSEELNTEAFF.

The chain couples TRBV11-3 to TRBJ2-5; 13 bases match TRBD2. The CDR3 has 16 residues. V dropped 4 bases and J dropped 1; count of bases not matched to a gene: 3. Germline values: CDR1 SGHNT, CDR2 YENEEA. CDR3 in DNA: TGTGCCAGCAGCTCACGGACTAGCGGGGGCCAAGAGACCCAGTACTTC. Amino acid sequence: CASSSRTSGGQETQYF.

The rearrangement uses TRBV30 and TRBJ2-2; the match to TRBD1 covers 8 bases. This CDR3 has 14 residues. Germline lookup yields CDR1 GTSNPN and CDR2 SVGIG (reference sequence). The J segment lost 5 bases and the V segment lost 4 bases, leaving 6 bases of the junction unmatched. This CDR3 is CAWTRQGWTGELFF. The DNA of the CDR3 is TGTGCCTGGACACGACAGGGGTGGACCGGGGAGCTGTTTTTT.

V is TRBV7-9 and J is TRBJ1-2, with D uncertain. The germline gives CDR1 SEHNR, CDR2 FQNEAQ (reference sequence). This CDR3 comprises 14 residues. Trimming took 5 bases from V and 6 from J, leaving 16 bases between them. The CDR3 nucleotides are TGTGCCAGCAGCCTGGCAGGTTCGTTCGATGGCTACACCTTC. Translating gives CASSLAGSFDGYTF.

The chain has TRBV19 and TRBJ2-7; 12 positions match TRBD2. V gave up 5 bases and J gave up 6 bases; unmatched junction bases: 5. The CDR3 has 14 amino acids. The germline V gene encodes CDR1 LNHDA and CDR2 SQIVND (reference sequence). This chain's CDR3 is CASSLAGGRTEQYF. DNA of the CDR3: TGTGCCAGTAGTCTAGCGGGGGGGCGAACCGAGCAGTACTTC.

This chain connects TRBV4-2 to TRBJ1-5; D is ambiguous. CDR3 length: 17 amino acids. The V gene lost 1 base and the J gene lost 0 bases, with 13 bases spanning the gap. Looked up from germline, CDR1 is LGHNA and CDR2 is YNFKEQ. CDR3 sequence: CASSQVFTRYSNQPQHF. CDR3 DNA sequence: TGTGCCAGCAGCCAAGTCTTTACGCGCTATAGCAATCAGCCCCAGCATTTT.

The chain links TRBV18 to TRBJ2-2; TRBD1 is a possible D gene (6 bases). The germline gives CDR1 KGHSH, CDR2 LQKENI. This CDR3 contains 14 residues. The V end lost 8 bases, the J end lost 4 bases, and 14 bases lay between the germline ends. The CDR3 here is CASVPPGATGELFF. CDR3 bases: TGTGCCAGCGTACCCCCAGGGGCCACCGGGGAGCTGTTTTTT. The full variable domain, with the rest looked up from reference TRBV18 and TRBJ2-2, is NAGVMQNPRHLVRRRGQEARLRCSPMKGHSHVYWYRQLPEEGLKFMVYLQKENIIDESGMPKERFSAEFPKEGPSILRIQQVVRGDSAAYFCASVPPGATGELFFGEGSRLTVL.

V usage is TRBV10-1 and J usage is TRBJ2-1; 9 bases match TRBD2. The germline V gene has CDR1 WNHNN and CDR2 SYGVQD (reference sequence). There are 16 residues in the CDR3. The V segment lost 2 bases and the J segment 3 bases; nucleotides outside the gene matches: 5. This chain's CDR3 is CASSEPGGGGYNEQFF. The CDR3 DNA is TGCGCCAGCAGTGAGCCGGGCGGGGGGGGCTACAATGAGCAGTTCTTC.

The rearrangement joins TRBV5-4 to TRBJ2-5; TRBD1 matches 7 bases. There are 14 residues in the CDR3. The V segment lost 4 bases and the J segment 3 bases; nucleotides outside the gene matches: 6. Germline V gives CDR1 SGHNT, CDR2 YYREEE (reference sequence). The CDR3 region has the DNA TGTGCCAGCAGCCCCAGACAGGGTGAAGAGACCCAGTACTTC. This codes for CASSPRQGEETQYF.

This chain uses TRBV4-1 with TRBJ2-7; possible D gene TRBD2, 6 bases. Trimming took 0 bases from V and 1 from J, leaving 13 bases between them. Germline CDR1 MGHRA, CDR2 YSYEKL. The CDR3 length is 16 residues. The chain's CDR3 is CASSQDKQGLSYEQYF. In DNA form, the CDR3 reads TGCGCCAGCAGCCAAGATAAGCAGGGACTTTCCTACGAGCAGTACTTC.

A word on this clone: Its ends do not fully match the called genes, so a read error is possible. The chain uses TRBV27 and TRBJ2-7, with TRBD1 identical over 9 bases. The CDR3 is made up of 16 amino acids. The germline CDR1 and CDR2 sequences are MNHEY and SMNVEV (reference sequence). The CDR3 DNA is TGTGCCAACAGTAAAAAGGGACAGGGCGAAACCTACGAGCAGTACTTC. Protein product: CANSKKGQGETYEQYF.

The DNA of the CDR3 is TGTGCCAGTCGCGGTACAGGGAGAACTCGGGGCTACACCTTC. It codes for CASRGTGRTRGYTF. This chain joins TRBV19 and TRBJ1-2, with D maybe TRBD1 (6 bases). Trimming stripped 8 bases from V and 8 bases from J, with 21 bases between. Per the germline V gene, CDR1 is LNHDA and CDR2 is SQIVND (reference sequence). The CDR3 has 14 residues.

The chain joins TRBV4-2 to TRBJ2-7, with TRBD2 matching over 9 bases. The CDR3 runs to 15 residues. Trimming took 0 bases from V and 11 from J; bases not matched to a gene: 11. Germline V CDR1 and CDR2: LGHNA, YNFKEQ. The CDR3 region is CASSQDPLAGRMKYF. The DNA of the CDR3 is TGTGCCAGCAGCCAAGATCCGCTAGCGGGGCGGATGAAGTACTTC.

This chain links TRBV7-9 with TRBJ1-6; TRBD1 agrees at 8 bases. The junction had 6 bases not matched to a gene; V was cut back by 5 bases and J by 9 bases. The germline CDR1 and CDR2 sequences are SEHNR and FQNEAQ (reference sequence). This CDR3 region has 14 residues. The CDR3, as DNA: TGTGCCAGCAGCGACCGGGACAGGTTTTCACCCCTCCACTTT. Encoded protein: CASSDRDRFSPLHF.

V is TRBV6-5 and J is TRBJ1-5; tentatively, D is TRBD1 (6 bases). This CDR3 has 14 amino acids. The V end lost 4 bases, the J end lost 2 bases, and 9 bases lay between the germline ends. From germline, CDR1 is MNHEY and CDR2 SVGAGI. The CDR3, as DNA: TGTGCCAGCAGTTCACAGGGCGGCAATCAGCCCCAGCATTTT. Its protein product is CASSSQGGNQPQHF.

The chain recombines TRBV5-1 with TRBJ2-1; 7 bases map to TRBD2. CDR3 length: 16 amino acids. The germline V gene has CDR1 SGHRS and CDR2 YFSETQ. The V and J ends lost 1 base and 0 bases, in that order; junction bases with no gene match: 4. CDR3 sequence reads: CASSLSGASSYNEQFF. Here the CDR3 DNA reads TGCGCCAGCAGCTTGAGCGGGGCAAGCTCCTACAATGAGCAGTTCTTC.

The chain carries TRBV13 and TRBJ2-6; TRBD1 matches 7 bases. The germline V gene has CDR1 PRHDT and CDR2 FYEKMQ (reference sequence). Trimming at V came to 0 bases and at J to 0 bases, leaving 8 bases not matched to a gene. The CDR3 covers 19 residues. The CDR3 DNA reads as TGTGCCAGCAGCTTAGGCCTCGGCAGGGGGTACTCTGGGGCCAACGTCCTGACTTTC. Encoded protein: CASSLGLGRGYSGANVLTF.

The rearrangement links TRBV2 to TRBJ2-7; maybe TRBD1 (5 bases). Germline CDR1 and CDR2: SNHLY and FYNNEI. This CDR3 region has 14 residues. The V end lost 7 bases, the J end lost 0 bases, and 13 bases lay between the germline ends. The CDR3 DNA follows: TGTGCCAGCACCTCAAAGGGGAACTCCTACGAGCAGTACTTC. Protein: CASTSKGNSYEQYF.

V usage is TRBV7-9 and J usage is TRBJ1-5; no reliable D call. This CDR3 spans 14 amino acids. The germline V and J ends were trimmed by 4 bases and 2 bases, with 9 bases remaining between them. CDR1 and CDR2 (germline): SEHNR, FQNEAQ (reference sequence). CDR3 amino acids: CASSSGEGNQPQHF. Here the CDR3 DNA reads TGTGCCAGCAGCTCGGGAGAAGGCAATCAGCCCCAGCATTTT.